A selection of T cell receptor beta chains follows, all from one sample in a study of metastatic and nonmetastatic thyroid tumors. TCRdb called clones again from the PCR reads with MiXCR. The sample lists about 31,000 clones; around 20% were seen once. The source material was blood. The source of these receptors is a female donor with papillary thyroid cancer or a benign thyroid nodule (not recorded which). Some clones in this sample may be carry-over from other donors' samples. CDR3s include the opening cysteine and the closing phenylalanine or tryptophan. The D gene is left open where the match is weak. The size of a clone is reported for some rows only, either as once, few or many, or as a class for expanded clones.

D gene | J gene | clone size | V gene | CDR3 protein | CDR3 DNA
TRBD1 | TRBJ2-3 | many | TRBV7-3 | CASSQGQGSTDTQYF | TGTGCCAGCAGCCAAGGACAGGGGAGCACAGATACGCAGTATTTT
NA | TRBJ1-4 | many | TRBV10-3 | CAISEGGELFF | TGTGCCATCAGTGAAGGGGGGGAACTGTTTTTT
TRBD2 | TRBJ2-2 | NA | TRBV6-1 | CASRTSGDTGELFF | TGTGCCAGCAGGACTAGCGGGGACACCGGGGAGCTGTTTTTT
NA | TRBJ2-1 | NA | TRBV7-9 | CASGQSNEQFF | TGTGCCAGCGGGCAAAGCAATGAGCAGTTCTTC
TRBD2 | TRBJ2-3 | NA | TRBV6-4 | CASRTSGGATDTQYF | TGTGCCAGCAGGACTAGCGGGGGGGCCACAGATACGCAGTATTTT
TRBD1 | TRBJ1-2 | many | TRBV6-1 | CASRPQGAHNYGYTF | TGTGCCAGCAGGCCTCAGGGGGCACATAACTATGGCTACACCTTC
NA | TRBJ1-1 | NA | TRBV5-1 | CASSLNPRTGNTEAFF | TGCGCCAGCAGCTTGAACCCACGGACGGGTAACACTGAAGCTTTCTTT
NA | TRBJ1-2 | many | TRBV5-4 | CASSKGSTVTNYGYTF | TGTGCCAGCAGCAAGGGCAGCACGGTGACTAACTATGGCTACACCTTC
NA | TRBJ1-2 | NA | TRBV11-2 | CASSLSLGGYGYTF | TGTGCCAGCAGCTTATCACTGGGAGGCTATGGCTACACCTTC
TRBD2 | TRBJ2-5 | many | TRBV20-1 | CSAPLAGGNQETQYF | TGCAGTGCTCCGCTAGCGGGGGGGAACCAAGAGACCCAGTACTTC
TRBD1 | TRBJ1-2 | few | TRBV27 | CASSIGQGGIYGYTF | TGTGCCAGCAGTATCGGACAGGGAGGAATCTATGGCTACACCTTC
NA | TRBJ1-1 | few | TRBV19 | CASSMAGVVLGAFF | TGTGCCAGTAGTATGGCTGGGGTCGTCCTCGGGGCTTTCTTT
NA | TRBJ1-4 | NA | TRBV9 | CASSVGHNGEKLFF | TGTGCCAGCAGCGTAGGGCATAATGGGGAAAAACTGTTTTTT
NA | TRBJ2-7 | NA | TRBV20-1 | CSAVSGTEQYF | TGCAGTGCTGTTAGCGGTACTGAGCAGTACTTC
NA | TRBJ1-1 | NA | TRBV4-1 | CASSLGAKNTEAFF | TGCGCCAGCAGCTTAGGGGCGAAGAACACTGAAGCTTTCTTT